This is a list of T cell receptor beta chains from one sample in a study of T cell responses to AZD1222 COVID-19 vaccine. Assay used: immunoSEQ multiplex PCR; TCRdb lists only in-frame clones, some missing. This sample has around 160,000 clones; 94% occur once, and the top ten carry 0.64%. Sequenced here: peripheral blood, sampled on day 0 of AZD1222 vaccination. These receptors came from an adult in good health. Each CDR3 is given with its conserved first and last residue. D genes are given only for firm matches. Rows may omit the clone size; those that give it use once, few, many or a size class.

TGTGCCAGCAGTCGAGACGGAAACACCATATATTTT | CASSRDGNTIYF | - | - | TRBJ1-3 | TRBV12-3/TRBV12-4
TGCGCCAGCAGTGACGTCTACGAGGATCAGCCCCAGCATTTT | CASSDVYEDQPQHF | - | - | TRBJ1-5 | TRBV10-2
TGTGCCAGCAGTTCCAGTCCCTACGAGCAGTACTTC | CASSSSPYEQYF | - | - | TRBJ2-7 | TRBV6-5
TGCGCCAGCAGCGGAGGGAGCGATGGTGTAGTAAGGGGAAACACCATATATTTT | CASSGGSDGVVRGNTIYF | - | - | TRBJ1-3 | TRBV5-1
TGCGCCAGCAGCCAAGTGCGGGGGACGGCGGATACGCAGTATTTT | CASSQVRGTADTQYF | - | TRBD2 | TRBJ2-3 | TRBV4-1
TGCGCCAGCAGCTTAGGACAGGGCGTTGACGGCTACACCTTC | CASSLGQGVDGYTF | - | TRBD1 | TRBJ1-2 | TRBV5-1
TGTGCCAGCAGCCTACAGGTCTCCTACGAGCAGTACTTC | CASSLQVSYEQYF | - | - | TRBJ2-7 | TRBV7-8
TGTGCCAGCAGTCTAACAGGGGCAAGGGAGCAGTTCTTC | CASSLTGAREQFF | - | TRBD1 | TRBJ2-1 | TRBV12-3/TRBV12-4
TGTGCCAGCAGTGAGGTTCGTTCGGATACGCAGTATTTT | CASSEVRSDTQYF | - | - | TRBJ2-3 | TRBV2
TGTGCCAGCAGCCTTACAGGGGGCGAGCAGTACTTC | CASSLTGGEQYF | - | TRBD1 | TRBJ2-7 | TRBV6-5
TGCAGTGCTAGTCTTGGACTCATTGGCGATCAGCCCCAGCATTTT | CSASLGLIGDQPQHF | - | - | TRBJ1-5 | TRBV20-1
TGCGCCAGCAGCCCGCATTTATGGTGGGTCCAAGAGACCCAGTACTTC | CASSPHLWWVQETQYF | - | - | TRBJ2-5 | TRBV4-1
TGCGCCAGCAGCTTAGGTGGCAGGGTCTCTGGAAACACCATATATTTT | CASSLGGRVSGNTIYF | - | - | TRBJ1-3 | TRBV5-1
TGTGCCAGCAGTTTGGGACAGGGAAGCTACACCTTC | CASSLGQGSYTF | once | TRBD1 | TRBJ1-2 | TRBV27
TGTGCCAGCAGTTCACGCAGCTATGGCTACACCTTC | CASSSRSYGYTF | - | - | TRBJ1-2 | TRBV12-3/TRBV12-4
TGTGCCACCAGCAGACCGGGGGGGGCCGGCTATAGCAATCAGCCCCAGCATTTT | CATSRPGGAGYSNQPQHF | - | - | TRBJ1-5 | TRBV15
TGTGCCAGCAGCTCTTACTACGAGCAGTACTTC | CASSSYYEQYF | - | - | TRBJ2-7 | TRBV11-2
TGTGCCAGCAGCCAGTGGCCCTCCAAAACGAACACTGAAGCTTTCTTT | CASSQWPSKTNTEAFF | once | - | TRBJ1-1 | TRBV3-1/TRBV3-2
TGCGCCAGCAGCGAAGTGGCAGGGCGCGGCGATGAGCAGTTCTTC | CASSEVAGRGDEQFF | - | - | TRBJ2-1 | TRBV5-1
TGTGCCAGCAGCACGAGCTCCTATAATTCACCCCTCCACTTT | CASSTSSYNSPLHF | - | - | TRBJ1-6 | TRBV7-9
TGTGCCACAGAAAGGGGGCCTGGAAACACCATATATTTT | CATERGPGNTIYF | - | TRBD1 | TRBJ1-3 | TRBV10-3
TGTGCCAGCAGCCTCCGGAGCGCAGGTGAGCAGTTCTTC | CASSLRSAGEQFF | - | - | TRBJ2-1 | TRBV5-5
TGTGCCATCCGAGGTAGCGACGTCTCCTACGAGCAGTACTTC | CAIRGSDVSYEQYF | - | - | TRBJ2-7 | TRBV10-3
TGCAGCGTTGAGCAGGGGGCGGAAGCTTTCTTT | CSVEQGAEAFF | - | TRBD1 | TRBJ1-1 | TRBV29-1
TGTGCCAGTACCAACCCTGGACCCCGCATTACAACCGGGGAGCTGTTTTTT | CASTNPGPRITTGELFF | - | - | TRBJ2-2 | TRBV19
TGTGCCAGCAGTTTAAGTGGGCAGGGTGATGGCTACACCTTC | CASSLSGQGDGYTF | - | - | TRBJ1-2 | TRBV28
TGTGCCAGCAGTGATCCGACAGGGGGGAACACTGAAGCTTTCTTT | CASSDPTGGNTEAFF | - | TRBD1 | TRBJ1-1 | TRBV25-1